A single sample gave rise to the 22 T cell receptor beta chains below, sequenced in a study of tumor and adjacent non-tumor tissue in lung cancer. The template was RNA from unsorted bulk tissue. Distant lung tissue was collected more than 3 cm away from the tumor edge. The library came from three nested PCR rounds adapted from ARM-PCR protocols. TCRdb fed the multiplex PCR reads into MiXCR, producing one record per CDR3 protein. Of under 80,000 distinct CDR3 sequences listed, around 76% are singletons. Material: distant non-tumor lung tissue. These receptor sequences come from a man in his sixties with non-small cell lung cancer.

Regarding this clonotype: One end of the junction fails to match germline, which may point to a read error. This CDR3 reads CASSPRYEVANEQLF. CDR3 nucleotides: TGTGCCAGCAGCCCAAGATACGAAGTAGCCAATGAGCAGTTATTC. J is TRBJ2-1 and V is TRBV4-2; D call uncertain. The CDR3 sequence is 15 residues long. Germline loops: CDR1 LGHNA, CDR2 YNFKEQ.

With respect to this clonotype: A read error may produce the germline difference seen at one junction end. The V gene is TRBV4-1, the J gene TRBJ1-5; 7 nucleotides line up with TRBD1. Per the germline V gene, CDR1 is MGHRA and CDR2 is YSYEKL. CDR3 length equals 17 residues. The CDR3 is CASSQPLRGQSNQLQHF. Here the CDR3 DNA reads TGCGCCAGCAGCCAACCTCTTAGGGGACAGAGTAATCAGCTCCAGCATTTT.

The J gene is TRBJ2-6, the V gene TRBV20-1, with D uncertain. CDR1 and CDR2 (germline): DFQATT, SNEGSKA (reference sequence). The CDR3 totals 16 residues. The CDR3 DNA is TGCATTGCGGAGACATCACACCGCTCTGGGGCCAACGTCCTGACTTTC. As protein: CIAETSHRSGANVLTF.

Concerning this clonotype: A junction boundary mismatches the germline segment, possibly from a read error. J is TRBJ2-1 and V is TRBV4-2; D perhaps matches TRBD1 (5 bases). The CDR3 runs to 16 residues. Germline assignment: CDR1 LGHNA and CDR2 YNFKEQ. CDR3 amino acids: CATSQEVLASGNEQFF. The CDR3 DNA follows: TGTGCCACCAGCCAAGAAGTATTAGCCTCAGGGAATGAGCAGTTCTTC.

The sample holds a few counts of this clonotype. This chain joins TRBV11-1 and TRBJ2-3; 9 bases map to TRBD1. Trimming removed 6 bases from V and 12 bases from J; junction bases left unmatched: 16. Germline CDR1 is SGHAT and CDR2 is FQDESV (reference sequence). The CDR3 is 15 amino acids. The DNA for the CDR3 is TGTGCCAGCAGTCCCGGGACAGGGCTCACAGATGCACAGTATTTT. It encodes CASSPGTGLTDAQYF.

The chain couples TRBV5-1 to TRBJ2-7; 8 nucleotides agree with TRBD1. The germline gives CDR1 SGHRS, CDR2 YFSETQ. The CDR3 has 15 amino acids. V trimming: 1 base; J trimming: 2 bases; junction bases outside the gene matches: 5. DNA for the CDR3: TGCGCCAGCAGCTTGACTGGGGACAGGCCCTACGAGCAGTACTTC. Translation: CASSLTGDRPYEQYF.

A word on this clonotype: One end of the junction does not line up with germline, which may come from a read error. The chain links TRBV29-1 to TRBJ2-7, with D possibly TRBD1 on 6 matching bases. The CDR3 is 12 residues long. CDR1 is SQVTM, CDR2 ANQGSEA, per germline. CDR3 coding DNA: TGCAACGTTGTAGGACAGAGGTACGAGCAGTACTTC. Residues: CNVVGQRYEQYF.

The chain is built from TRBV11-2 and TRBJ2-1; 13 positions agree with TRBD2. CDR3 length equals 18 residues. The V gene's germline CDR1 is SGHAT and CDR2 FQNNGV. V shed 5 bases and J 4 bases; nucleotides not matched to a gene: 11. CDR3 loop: CASSPPGLAGASYNEQFF. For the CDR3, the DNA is TGTGCCAGCAGCCCCCCCGGACTAGCGGGAGCATCGTACAATGAGCAGTTCTTC.

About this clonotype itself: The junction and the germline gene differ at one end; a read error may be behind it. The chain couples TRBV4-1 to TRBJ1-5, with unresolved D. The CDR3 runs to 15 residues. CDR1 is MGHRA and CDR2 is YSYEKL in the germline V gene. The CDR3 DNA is TGCGCCAGCAGCCGGCTTTCAGGAGTCGATCAGGCCCAGCATTTT. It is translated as CASSRLSGVDQAQHF.

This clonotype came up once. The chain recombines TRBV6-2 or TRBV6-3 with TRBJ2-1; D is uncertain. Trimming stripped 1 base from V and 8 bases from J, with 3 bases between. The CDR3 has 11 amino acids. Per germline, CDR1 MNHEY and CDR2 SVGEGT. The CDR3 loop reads CASSYLYEQFF. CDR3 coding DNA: TGTGCCAGCAGTTACTTGTATGAGCAGTTCTTC.

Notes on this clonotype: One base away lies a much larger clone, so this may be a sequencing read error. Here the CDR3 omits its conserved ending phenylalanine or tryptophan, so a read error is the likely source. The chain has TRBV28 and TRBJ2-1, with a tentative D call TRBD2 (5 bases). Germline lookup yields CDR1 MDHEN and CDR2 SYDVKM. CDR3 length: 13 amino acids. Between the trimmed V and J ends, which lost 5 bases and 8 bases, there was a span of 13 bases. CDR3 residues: CASSKGGWDEQFY. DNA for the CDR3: TGTGCCAGCAGTAAAGGAGGTTGGGATGAGCAGTTCTAC.

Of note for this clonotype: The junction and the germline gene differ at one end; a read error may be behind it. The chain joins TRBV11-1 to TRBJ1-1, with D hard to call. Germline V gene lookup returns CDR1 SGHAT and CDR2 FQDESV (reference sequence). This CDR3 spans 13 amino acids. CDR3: CVSSLAPRAEAFF. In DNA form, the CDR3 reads TGTGTCAGCAGCTTAGCGCCTAGGGCTGAAGCTTTCTTT. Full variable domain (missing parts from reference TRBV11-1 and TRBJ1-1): EAEVAQSPRYKITEKSQAVAFWCDPISGHATLYWYRQILGQGPELLVQFQDESVVDDSQLPKDRFSAERLKGVDSTLKIQPAELGDSAMYLCVSSLAPRAEAFFGQGTRLTVV.

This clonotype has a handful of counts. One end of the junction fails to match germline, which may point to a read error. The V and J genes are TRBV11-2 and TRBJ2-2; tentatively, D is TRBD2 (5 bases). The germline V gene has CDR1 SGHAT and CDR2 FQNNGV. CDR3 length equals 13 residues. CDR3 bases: TGTACCAGCAGCTTTAACGCGGGTGGGGAGCTGTTTTTT. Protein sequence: CTSSFNAGGELFF.

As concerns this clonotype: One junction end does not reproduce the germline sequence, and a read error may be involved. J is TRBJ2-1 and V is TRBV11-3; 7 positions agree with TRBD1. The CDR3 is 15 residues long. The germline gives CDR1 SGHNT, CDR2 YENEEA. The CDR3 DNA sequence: TGTGCCAGGAGCTGGGGGACAGCCATGGACAATGAGCAGTTCTTC. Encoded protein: CARSWGTAMDNEQFF.

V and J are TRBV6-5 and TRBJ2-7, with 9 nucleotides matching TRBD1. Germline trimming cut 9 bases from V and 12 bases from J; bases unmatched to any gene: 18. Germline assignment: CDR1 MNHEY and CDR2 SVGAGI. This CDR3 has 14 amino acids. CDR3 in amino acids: CASRDTGGGYEWYF. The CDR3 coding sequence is TGTGCCAGTAGAGATACAGGGGGCGGGTACGAGTGGTACTTC.

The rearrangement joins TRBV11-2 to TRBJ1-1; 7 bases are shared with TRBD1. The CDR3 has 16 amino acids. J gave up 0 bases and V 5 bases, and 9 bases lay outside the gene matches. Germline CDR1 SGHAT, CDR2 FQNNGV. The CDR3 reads CASSPSRGSVNTEAFF. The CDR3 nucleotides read TGTGCCAGCAGCCCATCCAGGGGGTCGGTGAACACTGAAGCTTTCTTT.

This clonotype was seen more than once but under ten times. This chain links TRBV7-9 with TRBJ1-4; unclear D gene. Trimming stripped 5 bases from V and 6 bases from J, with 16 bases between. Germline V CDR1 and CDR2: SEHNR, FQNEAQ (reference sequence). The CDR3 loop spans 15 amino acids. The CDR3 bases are TGTGCCAGCAGCGAAGCGGGGAGCGCTCATGAAAAACTGTTTTTT. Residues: CASSEAGSAHEKLFF. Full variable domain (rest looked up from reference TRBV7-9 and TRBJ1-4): DTGVSQNPRHKITKRGQNVTFRCDPISEHNRLYWYRQTLGQGPEFLTYFQNEAQLEKSRLLSDRFSAERPKGSFSTLEIQRTEQGDSAMYLCASSEAGSAHEKLFFGSGTQLSVL.

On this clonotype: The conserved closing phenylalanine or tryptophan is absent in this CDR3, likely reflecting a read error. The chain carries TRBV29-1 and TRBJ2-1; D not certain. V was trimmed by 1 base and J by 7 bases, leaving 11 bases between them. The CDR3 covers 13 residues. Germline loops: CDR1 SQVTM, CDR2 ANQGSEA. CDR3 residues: CSVEAWKSNEQFL. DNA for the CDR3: TGCAGCGTTGAAGCTTGGAAATCTAATGAGCAGTTCCTC.

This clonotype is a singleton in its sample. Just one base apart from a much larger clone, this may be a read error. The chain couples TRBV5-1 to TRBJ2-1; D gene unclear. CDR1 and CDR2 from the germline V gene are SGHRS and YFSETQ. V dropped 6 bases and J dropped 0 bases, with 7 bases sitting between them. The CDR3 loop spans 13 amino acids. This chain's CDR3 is CASNSSSYNEQFF. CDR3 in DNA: TGCGCCAGCAACTCCAGCTCCTACAATGAGCAGTTCTTC.

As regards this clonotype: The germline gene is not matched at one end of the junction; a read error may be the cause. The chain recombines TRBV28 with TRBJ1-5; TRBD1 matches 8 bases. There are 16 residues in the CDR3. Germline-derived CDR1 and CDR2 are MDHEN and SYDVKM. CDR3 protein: CTRSISPDRGNQPQHF. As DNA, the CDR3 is TGTACCAGGAGTATCTCCCCGGACAGGGGCAATCAGCCCCAGCATTTT.

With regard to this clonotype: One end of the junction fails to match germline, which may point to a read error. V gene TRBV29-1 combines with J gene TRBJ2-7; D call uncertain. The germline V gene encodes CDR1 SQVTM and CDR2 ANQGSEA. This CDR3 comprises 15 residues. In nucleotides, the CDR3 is TGCAGCGTTGCCGGACCACCGACAAACATCTACAAGCAGTACTTC. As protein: CSVAGPPTNIYKQYF.

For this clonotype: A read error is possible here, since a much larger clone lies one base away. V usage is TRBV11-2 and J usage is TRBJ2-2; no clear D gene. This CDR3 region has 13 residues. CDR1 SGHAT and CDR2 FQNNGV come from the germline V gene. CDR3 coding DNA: TGTGCCAGAAGCTTCGAGAACACCGGGGAGCTGTTTTTT. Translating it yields CARSFENTGELFF. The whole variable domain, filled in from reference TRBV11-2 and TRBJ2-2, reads EAGVAQSPRYKIIEKRQSVAFWCNPISGHATLYWYQQILGQGPKLLIQFQNNGVVDDSQLPKDRFSAERLKGVDSTLKIQPAKLEDSAVYLCARSFENTGELFFGEGSRLTVL.